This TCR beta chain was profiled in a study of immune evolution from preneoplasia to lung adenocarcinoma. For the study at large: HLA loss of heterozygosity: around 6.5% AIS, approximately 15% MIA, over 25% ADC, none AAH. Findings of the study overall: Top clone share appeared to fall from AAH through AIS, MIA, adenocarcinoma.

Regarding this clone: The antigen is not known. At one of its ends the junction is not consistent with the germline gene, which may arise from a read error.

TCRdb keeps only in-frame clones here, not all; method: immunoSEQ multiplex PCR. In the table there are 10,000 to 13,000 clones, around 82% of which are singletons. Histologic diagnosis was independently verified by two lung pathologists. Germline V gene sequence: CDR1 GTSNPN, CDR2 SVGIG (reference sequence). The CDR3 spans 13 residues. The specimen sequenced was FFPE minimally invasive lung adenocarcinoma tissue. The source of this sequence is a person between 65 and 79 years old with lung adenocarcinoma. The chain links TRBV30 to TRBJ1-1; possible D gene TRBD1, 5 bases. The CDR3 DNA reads TGTGCCTGGTACCGGGCCGGGGCCACTGAAGCTTGCTTT. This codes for CAWYRAGATEACF.